This T cell receptor beta chain emerged from a study of CD8 T cells in Susac syndrome. Germline V gene data show CDR1 as MNHEY and CDR2 as SVGEGT. The CDR3 covers 13 residues. The V gene lost 2 bases and the J gene lost 1 base, with 5 bases spanning the gap. TCR beta sequences were obtained from blood CD8+ and CD4+ T cells. RNA amounts of about 0.5 to 1 ug underwent reverse transcription with random hexamers. TCRdb re-called the immunoSEQ multiplex PCR reads with MiXCR, one entry per CDR3 protein. This table has about 120,000 distinct CDR3 sequences, 85% to 95% appearing once. The gene calls are TRBV6-2 or TRBV6-3 and TRBJ1-1, with TRBD1 as a possible D gene (5 bases). This TCR came from a human donor in good health. Input material: CD4+ T cells from PBMCs. The CDR3 coding sequence is TGTGCCAGCAGTTACACAGGGAACACTGAAGCTTTCTTT. It is translated as CASSYTGNTEAFF.